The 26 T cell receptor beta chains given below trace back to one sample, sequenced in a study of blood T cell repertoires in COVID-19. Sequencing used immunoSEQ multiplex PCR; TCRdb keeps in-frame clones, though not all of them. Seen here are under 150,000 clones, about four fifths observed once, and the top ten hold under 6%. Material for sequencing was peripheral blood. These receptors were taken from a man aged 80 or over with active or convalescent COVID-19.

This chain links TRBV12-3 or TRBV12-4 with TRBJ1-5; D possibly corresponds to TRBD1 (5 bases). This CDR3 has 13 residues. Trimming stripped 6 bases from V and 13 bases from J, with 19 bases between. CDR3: CASSPLITGSQHF. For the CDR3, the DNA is TGTGCCAGCAGCCCCTTAATAACAGGTTCTCAGCATTTT.

The CDR3 DNA reads as TGTGCCAGCAACCGGGACAGGGCCCTCGAGCAGTACTTC. Translating it yields CASNRDRALEQYF. This chain links TRBV7-2 with TRBJ2-7, with TRBD1 identical over 9 bases. Germline V lookup: CDR1 SGHTA, CDR2 FQGNSA. J lost 6 bases, V lost 7 bases, and 7 bases had no gene match. The CDR3 runs to 13 residues.

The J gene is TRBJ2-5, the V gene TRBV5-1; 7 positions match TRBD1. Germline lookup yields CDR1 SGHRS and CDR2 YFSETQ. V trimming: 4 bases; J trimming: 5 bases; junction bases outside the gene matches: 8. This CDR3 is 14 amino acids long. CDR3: CASSAGTEGETQYF. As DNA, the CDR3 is TGCGCCAGCAGCGCCGGGACAGAGGGGGAGACCCAGTACTTC. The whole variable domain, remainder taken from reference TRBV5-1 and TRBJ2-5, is KAGVTQTPRYLIKTRGQQVTLSCSPISGHRSVSWYQQTPGQGLQFLFEYFSETQRNKGNFPGRFSGRQFSNSRSEMNVSTLELGDSALYLCASSAGTEGETQYFGPGTRLLVL.

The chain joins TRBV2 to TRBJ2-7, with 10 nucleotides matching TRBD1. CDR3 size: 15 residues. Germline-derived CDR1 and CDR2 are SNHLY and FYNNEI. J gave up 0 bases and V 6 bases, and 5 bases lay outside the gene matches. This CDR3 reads CASRDRTGGSYEQYF. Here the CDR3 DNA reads TGTGCCAGCAGGGATAGGACAGGGGGCTCCTACGAGCAGTACTTC.

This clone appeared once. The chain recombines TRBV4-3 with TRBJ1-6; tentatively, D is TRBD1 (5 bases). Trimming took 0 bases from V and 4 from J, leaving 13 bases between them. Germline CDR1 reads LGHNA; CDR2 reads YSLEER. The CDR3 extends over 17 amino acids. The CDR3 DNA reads TGCGCCAGCAGCCAAGATCGGGGGTTTGGGTATAATTCACCCCTCCACTTT. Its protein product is CASSQDRGFGYNSPLHF.

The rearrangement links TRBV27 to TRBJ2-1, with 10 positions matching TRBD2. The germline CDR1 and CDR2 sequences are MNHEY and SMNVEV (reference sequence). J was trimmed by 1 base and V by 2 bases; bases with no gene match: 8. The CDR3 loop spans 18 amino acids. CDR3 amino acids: CASSLSLAGVRSYNEQFF. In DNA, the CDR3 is TGTGCCAGCAGTTTAAGCCTAGCGGGGGTAAGGTCCTACAATGAGCAGTTCTTC.

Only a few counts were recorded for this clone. CDR3 region: CASSLPRALAGVNSYNEQFF. The CDR3 DNA reads as TGCGCCAGCAGCCTGCCTCGTGCGCTAGCGGGGGTGAACTCCTACAATGAGCAGTTCTTC. The V gene is TRBV4-1, the J gene TRBJ2-1, with 10 bases matching TRBD2. V was clipped by 4 bases and J by 0 bases; unmatched bases: 15. Germline V gives CDR1 MGHRA, CDR2 YSYEKL. The CDR3 consists of 20 residues.

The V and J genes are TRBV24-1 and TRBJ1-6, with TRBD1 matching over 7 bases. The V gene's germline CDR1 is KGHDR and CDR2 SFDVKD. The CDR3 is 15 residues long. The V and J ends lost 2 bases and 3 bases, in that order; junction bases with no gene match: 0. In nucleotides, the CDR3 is TGTGCCACCAGTGATTCAGGGGGCTATAATTCACCCCTCCACTTT. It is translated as CATSDSGGYNSPLHF.

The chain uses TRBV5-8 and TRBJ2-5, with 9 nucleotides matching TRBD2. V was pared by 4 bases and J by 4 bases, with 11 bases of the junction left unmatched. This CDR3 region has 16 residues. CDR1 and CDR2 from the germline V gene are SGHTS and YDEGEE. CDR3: CASSQGPNSGGETQYF. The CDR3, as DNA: TGTGCCAGCAGCCAAGGGCCTAATAGCGGGGGAGAGACCCAGTACTTC.

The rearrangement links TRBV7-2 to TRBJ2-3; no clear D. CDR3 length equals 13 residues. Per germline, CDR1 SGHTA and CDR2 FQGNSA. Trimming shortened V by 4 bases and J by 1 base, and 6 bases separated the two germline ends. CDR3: CASSSEGTDTQYF. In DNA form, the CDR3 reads TGTGCCAGCAGCTCAGAAGGCACAGATACGCAGTATTTT.

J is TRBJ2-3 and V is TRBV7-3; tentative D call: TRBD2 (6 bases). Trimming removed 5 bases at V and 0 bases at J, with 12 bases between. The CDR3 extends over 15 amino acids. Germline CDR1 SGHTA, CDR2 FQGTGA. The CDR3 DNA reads TGTGCCAGCAGCCTCCGGGAGCCAAGCACAGATACGCAGTATTTT. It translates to CASSLREPSTDTQYF.

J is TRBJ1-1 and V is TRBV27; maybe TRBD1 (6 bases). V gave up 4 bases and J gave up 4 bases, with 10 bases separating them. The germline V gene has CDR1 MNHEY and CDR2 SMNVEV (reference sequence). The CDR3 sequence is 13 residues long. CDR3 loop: CASSYRDTTEAFF. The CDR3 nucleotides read TGTGCCAGCAGTTACAGGGACACCACTGAAGCTTTCTTT.

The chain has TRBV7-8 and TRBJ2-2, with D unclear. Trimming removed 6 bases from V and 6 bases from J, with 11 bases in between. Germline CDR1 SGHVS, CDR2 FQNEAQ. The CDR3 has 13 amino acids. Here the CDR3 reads CASRRRVSGELFF. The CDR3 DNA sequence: TGTGCCAGCAGGCGGCGAGTCTCCGGGGAGCTGTTTTTT.

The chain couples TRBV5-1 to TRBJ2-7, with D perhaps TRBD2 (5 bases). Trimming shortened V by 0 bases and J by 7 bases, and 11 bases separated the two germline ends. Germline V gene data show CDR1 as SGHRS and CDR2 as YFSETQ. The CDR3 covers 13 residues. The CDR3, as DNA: TGCGCCAGCAGCTTGGTGGCTAGCAGGGAGCAGTACTTC. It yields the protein CASSLVASREQYF.

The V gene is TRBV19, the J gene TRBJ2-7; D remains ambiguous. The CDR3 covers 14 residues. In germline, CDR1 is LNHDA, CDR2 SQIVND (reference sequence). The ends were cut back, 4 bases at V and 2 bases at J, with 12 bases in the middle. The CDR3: CASSTQVPAYEQYF. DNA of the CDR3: TGTGCCAGTAGTACGCAGGTTCCAGCCTACGAGCAGTACTTC.

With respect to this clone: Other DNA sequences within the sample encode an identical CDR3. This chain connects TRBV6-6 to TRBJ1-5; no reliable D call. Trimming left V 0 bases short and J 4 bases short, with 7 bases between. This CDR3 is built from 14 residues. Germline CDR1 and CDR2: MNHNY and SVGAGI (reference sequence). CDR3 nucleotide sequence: TGTGCCAGCAGTTACTCAGAGGGAAATCAGCCCCAGCATTTT. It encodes CASSYSEGNQPQHF.

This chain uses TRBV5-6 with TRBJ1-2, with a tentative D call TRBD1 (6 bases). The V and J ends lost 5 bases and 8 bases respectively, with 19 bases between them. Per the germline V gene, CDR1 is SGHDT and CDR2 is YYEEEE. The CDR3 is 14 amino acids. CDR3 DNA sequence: TGTGCCAGCAGTCCCTTCGACAGGCAACAGGGCTACACCTTC. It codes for CASSPFDRQQGYTF.

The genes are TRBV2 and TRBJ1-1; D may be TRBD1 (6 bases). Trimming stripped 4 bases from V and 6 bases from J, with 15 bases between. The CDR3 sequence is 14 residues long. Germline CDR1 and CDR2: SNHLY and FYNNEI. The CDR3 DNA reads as TGTGCCAGCAGTGCCCGACAGGCGTACGCTGAAGCTTTCTTT. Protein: CASSARQAYAEAFF.

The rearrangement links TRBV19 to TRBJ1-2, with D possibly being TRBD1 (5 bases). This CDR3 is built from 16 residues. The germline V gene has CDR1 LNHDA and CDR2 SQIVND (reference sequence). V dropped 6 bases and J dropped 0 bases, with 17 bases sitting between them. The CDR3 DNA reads TGTGCCAGTAGCACCGGGACTCAGCCGGCTAACTATGGCTACACCTTC. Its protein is CASSTGTQPANYGYTF.

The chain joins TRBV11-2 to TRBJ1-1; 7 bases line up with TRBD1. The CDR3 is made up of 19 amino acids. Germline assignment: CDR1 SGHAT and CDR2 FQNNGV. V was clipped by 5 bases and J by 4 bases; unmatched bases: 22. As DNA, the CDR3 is TGTGCCAGCAGCCATCCAGAATCCGACAGGGCTATCCTGGGCACTGAAGCTTTCTTT. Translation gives CASSHPESDRAILGTEAFF. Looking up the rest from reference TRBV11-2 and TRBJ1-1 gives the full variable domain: EAGVAQSPRYKIIEKRQSVAFWCNPISGHATLYWYQQILGQGPKLLIQFQNNGVVDDSQLPKDRFSAERLKGVDSTLKIQPAKLEDSAVYLCASSHPESDRAILGTEAFFGQGTRLTVV.

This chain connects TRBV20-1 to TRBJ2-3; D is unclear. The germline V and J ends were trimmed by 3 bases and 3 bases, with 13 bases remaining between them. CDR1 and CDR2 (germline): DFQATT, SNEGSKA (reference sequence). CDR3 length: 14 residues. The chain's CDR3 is CSASLQKETDTQYF. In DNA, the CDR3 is TGCAGTGCTAGTTTACAGAAAGAAACAGATACGCAGTATTTT.

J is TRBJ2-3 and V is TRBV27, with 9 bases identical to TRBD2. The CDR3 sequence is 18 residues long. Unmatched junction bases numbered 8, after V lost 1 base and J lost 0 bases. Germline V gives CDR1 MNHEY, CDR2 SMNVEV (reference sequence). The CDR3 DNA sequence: TGTGCCAGCAGTTTATTCCCCCCCCTAGCGGGGAGCACAGATACGCAGTATTTT. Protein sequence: CASSLFPPLAGSTDTQYF.

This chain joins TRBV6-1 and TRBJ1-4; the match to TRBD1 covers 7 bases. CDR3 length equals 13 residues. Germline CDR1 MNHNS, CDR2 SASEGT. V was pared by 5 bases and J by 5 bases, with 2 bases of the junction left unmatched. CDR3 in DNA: TGTGCCAGCAGTTCAGGGGGGAATGAAAAACTGTTTTTT. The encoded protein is CASSSGGNEKLFF.

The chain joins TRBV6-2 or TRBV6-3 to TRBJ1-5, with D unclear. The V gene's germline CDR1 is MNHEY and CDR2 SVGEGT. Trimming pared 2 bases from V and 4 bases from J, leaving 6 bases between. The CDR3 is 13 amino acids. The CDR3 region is CASSYPGNQPQHF. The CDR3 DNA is TGTGCCAGCAGTTACCCCGGGAATCAGCCCCAGCATTTT.

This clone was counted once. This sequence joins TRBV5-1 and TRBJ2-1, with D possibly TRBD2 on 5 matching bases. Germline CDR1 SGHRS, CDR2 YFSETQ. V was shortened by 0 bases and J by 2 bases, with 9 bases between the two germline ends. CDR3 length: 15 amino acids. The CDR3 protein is CASSLGSGTYNEQFF. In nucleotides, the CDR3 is TGCGCCAGCAGCTTGGGAAGCGGCACCTACAATGAGCAGTTCTTC.

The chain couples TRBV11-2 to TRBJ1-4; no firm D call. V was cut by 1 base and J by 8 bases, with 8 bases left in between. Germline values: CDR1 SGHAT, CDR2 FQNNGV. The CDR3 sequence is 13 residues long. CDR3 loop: CASSLAGEEKLFF. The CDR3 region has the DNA TGTGCCAGCAGCTTAGCCGGGGAAGAAAAACTGTTTTTT.